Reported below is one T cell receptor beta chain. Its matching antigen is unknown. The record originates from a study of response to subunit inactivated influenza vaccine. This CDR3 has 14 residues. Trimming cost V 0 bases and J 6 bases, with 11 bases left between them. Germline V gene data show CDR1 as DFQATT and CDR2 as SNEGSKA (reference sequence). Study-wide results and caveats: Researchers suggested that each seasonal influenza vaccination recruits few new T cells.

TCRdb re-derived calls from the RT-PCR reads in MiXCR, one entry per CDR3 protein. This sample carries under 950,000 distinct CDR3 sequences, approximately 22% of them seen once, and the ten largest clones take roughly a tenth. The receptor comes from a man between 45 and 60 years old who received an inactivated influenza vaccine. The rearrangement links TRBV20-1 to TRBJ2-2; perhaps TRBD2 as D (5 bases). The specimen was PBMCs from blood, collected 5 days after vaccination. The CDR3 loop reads CSARDERAAGELFF. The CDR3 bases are TGCAGTGCTAGAGATGAGAGGGCAGCCGGGGAGCTGTTTTTT.